This T cell receptor (beta chain) was sequenced for a study of cytomegalovirus exposure and HLA in healthy donors. Study-wide points: Segments of the TCR beta V type were, in most cases, productive about 90% or about 30% of the time in an earlier analysis.

This CDR3 has 15 residues. CDR1 SEHNR and CDR2 FQNEAQ come from the germline V gene (reference sequence). V was pared by 3 bases and J by 2 bases, with 10 bases between. Nominal health characterized the donors when sampled, though unrecorded immune exposures were likely. Turning to this clone: Its antigen is not identified.

PCR employed 60 Vbeta and 13 Jbeta primers. TCRdb's table, derived via immunoSEQ multiplex PCR, lists solely in-frame clones and lacks some. The data hold about 270,000 clones, with 65% to 85% observed a single time. The J gene is TRBJ1-4, the V gene TRBV7-9; D might be TRBD1 (5 bases). Input material: PBMCs. This receptor was taken from a female donor in good health and CMV-seronegative. CDR3: CASSFKAGTNEKLFF. In nucleotides, the CDR3 is TGTGCCAGCAGCTTCAAAGCAGGGACTAATGAAAAACTGTTTTTT.